Below, one T cell receptor beta chain is given with its context. Its antigen is not yet known. Base-call qualities are not available, and no considerably larger clone is one nucleotide away. Library preparation used the immunoSEQ multiplex PCR assay. TCRdb stores this immuneACCESS table with in-frame sequences only. Part of the clones is absent; in the studies checked, under half of the shortfall reflects unresolved V genes, and no reason is known for the rest. This sample lists around 40,000 clones; approximately 90% were detected once. The leading ten clones occupy roughly 0.45% of the sample. This specimen belongs to a study of T cell changes during pregnancy in multiple sclerosis (dated by TCRdb to the late 2010s). Concerning the study at large: The study examined how the T cell repertoire changed over the course of pregnancy in women with multiple sclerosis.

Counted from cysteine to phenylalanine, this CDR3 has 19 amino acids. The sequence is cut down to CDR3 DNA, 57 bases in frame from base 1. V is pruned by 3 bases and J by 5 bases, leaving 15 bases of the junction without a gene match. For CDR1 and CDR2, the germline V gene (reference sequence) lists MNHEY and SMNVEV. Sequences were derived from CD4+ T cells from peripheral blood mononuclear cells, sampled in the third trimester of pregnancy. The receptor's source is a female donor in good health, enrolled as a control in a pregnancy study. The chain is assembled from TRBV27 and TRBJ2-1, and 11 junctional nucleotides match TRBD2. The encoded CDR3 is CASSFHIGGTSGLDNEQFF. The nucleotide sequence reads as follows: TGTGCCAGCAGTTTTCACATTGGGGGGACTAGCGGTTTGGACAATGAGCAGTTCTTC.